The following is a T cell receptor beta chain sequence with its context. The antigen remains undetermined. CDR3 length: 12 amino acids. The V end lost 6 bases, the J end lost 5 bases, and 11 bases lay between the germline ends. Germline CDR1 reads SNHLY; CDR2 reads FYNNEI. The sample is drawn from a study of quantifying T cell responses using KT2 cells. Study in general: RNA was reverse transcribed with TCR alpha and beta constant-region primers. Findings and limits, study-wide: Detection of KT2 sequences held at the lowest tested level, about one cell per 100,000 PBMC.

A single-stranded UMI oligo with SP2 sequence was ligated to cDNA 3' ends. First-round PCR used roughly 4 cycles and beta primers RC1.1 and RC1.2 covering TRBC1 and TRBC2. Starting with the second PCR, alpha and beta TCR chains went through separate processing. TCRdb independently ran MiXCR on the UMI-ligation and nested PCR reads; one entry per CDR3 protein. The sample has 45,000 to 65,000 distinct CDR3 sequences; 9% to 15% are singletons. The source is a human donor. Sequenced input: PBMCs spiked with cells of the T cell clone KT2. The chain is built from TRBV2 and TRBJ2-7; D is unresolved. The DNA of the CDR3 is TGTGCCAGCAGAGGGTTGGGAAACGAGCAGTACTTC. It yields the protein CASRGLGNEQYF.